These T cell receptor beta chains were read from a single sample in a study of OX40 agonist ivuxolimab in advanced cancers. Data came from immunoSEQ multiplex PCR; TCRdb stores just in-frame clones and leaves some out. Here the sample spans tens of thousands of clones, 92% being singletons. Sequencing used CD4+ or CD8+ T cells sorted from blood, obtained in a trial of the OX40 agonist ivuxolimab. The receptors derive from an adult with an advanced solid tumor such as melanoma, head and neck, liver or kidney cancer. Each CDR3 is given with its conserved first and last residue. A D gene is named only where the DNA matches it firmly. The size field is filled for only some rows; it gives once, few, many or a size class.

>TRBJ2-3|TRBV11-2|.|.
TGTGCCAGCAGCTTAGGGAAGGCGACCCATGATTTT
CASSLGKATHDF
>TRBJ2-1|TRBV4-1|.|TRBD2
TGCGCCAGCAGCCCACTAACGGGACTAGTGAACAATGAGCAGTTCTTC
CASSPLTGLVNNEQFF
>TRBJ2-2|TRBV12-5|.|.
TGTGCTAGTGGTTTGGGGGACACGAACACCGGGGAGCTGTTTTTT
CASGLGDTNTGELFF
>TRBJ2-7|TRBV30|.|.
TGTGCCTGGAGTGTGGCAGGGGTCTACGAGCAGTACTTC
CAWSVAGVYEQYF
>TRBJ2-3|TRBV9|.|TRBD2
TGTGCCAGCAGCGTAGGTGGACTAGCGGTAGATACGCAGTATTTT
CASSVGGLAVDTQYF
>TRBJ2-2|TRBV9|.|.
TGTGCCAGCAGCGACAGGGACCCATACACCCGGGAGCTGTTTTTT
CASSDRDPYTRELFF
>TRBJ2-1|TRBV5-6|.|.
TGTGCCAGCAGCTTGGCGGCACAGGGACTCTCCTACAATGAGCAGTTCTTC
CASSLAAQGLSYNEQFF
>TRBJ2-1|TRBV20-1|.|.
TGCAGTGCTAGACCGGACGGACAGCAGTTCTTC
CSARPDGQQFF
>TRBJ1-2|TRBV29-1|.|.
TGCAGCTCTCGTGAGGGACCCTATGGCTACACCTTC
CSSREGPYGYTF
>TRBJ2-3|TRBV7-8|.|TRBD2
TGTGCCAGCAGCTCCCTAAAAGGGAGGGTGACAGATACGCAGTATTTT
CASSSLKGRVTDTQYF
>TRBJ2-7|TRBV29-1|.|.
TGCAGCGTTGCCGGTGTATCCTACGAGCAGTACTTC
CSVAGVSYEQYF
>TRBJ2-7|TRBV13|once|.
TGTGCCAGCAGCCCCAACCCGCGGGACAGCTCCTACGAGCAGTACTTC
CASSPNPRDSSYEQYF
>TRBJ1-2|TRBV6-1|.|.
TGTGCCAGCCCCCCAGGGCCCCACTATGGCTACACCTTC
CASPPGPHYGYTF
>TRBJ2-7|TRBV6-6|.|.
TGTGCCAGCTGTAAGGGTGACGAGCAGTACTTC
CASCKGDEQYF
>TRBJ2-7|TRBV7-6|.|TRBD1
TGTGCCAGCGGGGGACAGGGTTTAGAGCAGTACTTC
CASGGQGLEQYF
>TRBJ1-6|TRBV6-5|.|.
TGTGCCAGCAGTTTTGGACAGAATTCACCCCTCCACTTT
CASSFGQNSPLHF
>TRBJ1-1|TRBV7-6|.|TRBD1
TGTGCCAGCAGCTTACTTCAGCAGGGGGAGAGCACTGAAGCTTTCTTT
CASSLLQQGESTEAFF